A single sample gave rise to the 14 T cell receptor beta chains below, sequenced in a study of blood T cells in healthy people across ages. PCR was performed a second time for 7 to 11 cycles using a sample-barcoded 5' primer and a J-beta primer mix. TCRdb reprocessed the 5' RACE reads with MiXCR, giving one entry per CDR3 protein. The repertoire includes about 1.8 million distinct CDR3 sequences, roughly 49% of them detected once, and 2.1% sits in the top ten. Input material: blood. These receptors were taken from a woman aged 40 to 55 in good health.

The chain has TRBV28 and TRBJ2-7, with TRBD2 identical over 15 bases. From germline, CDR1 is MDHEN and CDR2 SYDVKM. The J segment lost 3 bases and the V segment lost 10 bases, leaving 13 bases of the junction unmatched. CDR3 size: 17 residues. CDR3 nucleotide sequence: TGTGCCACAGTACTTCAGGGACTAGCGGGGGGTCTCTACGAGCAGTACTTC. It encodes CATVLQGLAGGLYEQYF.

The J gene is TRBJ2-5, the V gene TRBV20-1, with 7 bases fitting TRBD1. CDR3 length: 14 residues. The V gene's germline CDR1 is DFQATT and CDR2 SNEGSKA (reference sequence). V trimming: 5 bases; J trimming: 4 bases; junction bases outside the gene matches: 10. CDR3 sequence (DNA): TGCAGTGCTTCGCAGACAGGGCGTAGAGAGACCCAGTACTTC. Its translation: CSASQTGRRETQYF.

J is TRBJ2-7 and V is TRBV6-2 or TRBV6-3; D remains unclear. Germline lookup yields CDR1 MNHEY and CDR2 SVGEGT. V lost 7 bases to trimming and J lost 2 bases, with 9 bases between them. The CDR3 covers 12 residues. Here the CDR3 DNA reads TGTGCCAGCAACGAGGCAACCTACGAGCAGTACTTC. Its protein product is CASNEATYEQYF.

The V call is TRBV5-1, the J call TRBJ1-6, with 8 bases identical to TRBD1. Germline V gives CDR1 SGHRS, CDR2 YFSETQ. The CDR3 contains 16 residues. V lost 4 bases to trimming and J lost 4 bases; unmatched junction nucleotides: 7. CDR3 DNA sequence: TGCGCCAGCAGCCCTGGACAGGGCAGGTATAATTCACCCCTCCACTTT. Amino acid sequence: CASSPGQGRYNSPLHF.

The chain is built from TRBV6-5 and TRBJ2-3; 12 positions match TRBD2. Germline V gene lookup returns CDR1 MNHEY and CDR2 SVGAGI. This CDR3 spans 14 amino acids. The ends lost 4 bases at V and 11 bases at J; junction bases unmatched: 7. The CDR3 bases are TGTGCCAGCAGTTCTGCTAGCGGGGGGGGAATGCAGTATTTT. Translating gives CASSSASGGGMQYF.

This chain joins TRBV2 and TRBJ2-4; D may be TRBD1 (6 bases). The CDR3 runs 11 residues. The V end was cut by 2 bases, the J end by 14 bases, with 10 bases between. Germline CDR1 and CDR2: SNHLY and FYNNEI. The CDR3 loop is CASSESRGEYF. The CDR3 region has the DNA TGTGCCAGCAGTGAAAGCAGGGGAGAGTACTTC.

J is TRBJ2-7 and V is TRBV3-1; 9 positions agree with TRBD1. This CDR3 has 14 amino acids. CDR1 is LGHDT and CDR2 is YNNKEL in the germline V gene (reference sequence). V gave up 5 bases and J gave up 5 bases; unmatched junction bases: 7. CDR3 amino acids: CASSGGTGSNEQYF. As DNA, the CDR3 is TGTGCCAGCAGCGGCGGGACAGGGAGCAACGAGCAGTACTTC.

A word on this clonotype: Mismatch with germline at one junction end may stem from a read error. The chain recombines TRBV7-2 with TRBJ1-2; 7 bases align to TRBD1. Germline CDR1 and CDR2: SGHTA and FQGNSA. CDR3 size: 14 residues. CDR3: CASSATTGNYGYIF. For the CDR3, the DNA is TGTGCCAGTAGCGCGACGACAGGGAACTATGGCTACATCTTC.

The rearrangement uses TRBV6-1 and TRBJ2-4; 10 nucleotides match TRBD1. TRBJ2-7 matches the DNA end more closely, so the J call is doubtful. The germline CDR1 and CDR2 sequences are MNHNS and SASEGT. The CDR3 has 16 residues. The CDR3 loop is CASTKRGTGDTYEQYF. The CDR3 nucleotides are TGTGCCAGCACCAAAAGAGGGACAGGGGACACCTACGAGCAGTACTTC.

This chain uses TRBV4-3 with TRBJ2-2; possible D gene TRBD2, 6 bases. Deletions cut 0 bases from V and 6 bases from J, with 20 bases between. Per the germline V gene, CDR1 is LGHNA and CDR2 is YSLEER. The CDR3 contains 18 residues. CDR3 protein: CASSQDDEGRNRAGELFF. The CDR3 DNA is TGCGCCAGCAGCCAAGATGACGAGGGGAGGAATAGGGCCGGGGAGCTGTTTTTT.

This clonotype appeared a single time. This chain links TRBV13 with TRBJ2-1; the D gene is possibly TRBD2 (6 bases). The V gene's germline CDR1 is PRHDT and CDR2 FYEKMQ (reference sequence). The CDR3 runs to 13 residues. V was cut by 5 bases and J by 8 bases, with 13 bases left in between. DNA for the CDR3: TGTGCCAGCAGCGAACGGAGGGAAGATGAGCAGTTCTTC. Translated, it gives CASSERREDEQFF.

The gene calls are TRBV20-1 and TRBJ2-7, with D perhaps matching TRBD1 or TRBD2 (5 bases each). Germline V gene lookup returns CDR1 DFQATT and CDR2 SNEGSKA (reference sequence). V was trimmed by 2 bases and J by 10 bases, leaving 21 bases between them. This CDR3 has 14 residues. The CDR3 protein is CSARPGTVDWAQYF. In DNA, the CDR3 is TGCAGTGCTAGACCCGGGACGGTGGATTGGGCCCAGTACTTC.

The V gene is TRBV30, the J gene TRBJ1-2; 8 nucleotides agree with TRBD1. CDR1 and CDR2 (germline): GTSNPN, SVGIG (reference sequence). V shed 8 bases, J shed 11 bases, and the junction held 16 bases outside the gene matches. The CDR3 has 13 amino acids. This chain's CDR3 is CAGQGDRGYLYTF. The DNA of the CDR3 is TGTGCCGGGCAAGGAGACAGGGGATATCTATACACCTTC. Filled out from reference TRBV30 and TRBJ1-2, the complete variable domain reads SQTIHQWPATLVQPVGSPLSLECTVEGTSNPNLYWYRQAAGRGLQLLFYSVGIGQISSEVPQNLSASRPQDRQFILSSKKLLLSDSGFYLCAGQGDRGYLYTFGSGTRLTVV.

This clonotype has a handful of counts. With a much larger clone just one base away, this may be a read error. V is TRBV9 and J is TRBJ2-1; 8 bases fit TRBD2. TRBJ2-7 matches the DNA end more closely, so the J call is doubtful. The CDR3 runs to 16 residues. CDR1 is SGDLS, CDR2 YYNGEE, per germline. The CDR3 nucleotides read TGTGCCAGCAGCGACAGCTTCGGGGGGGACTACAATGAGCAGTACTTC. It specifies CASSDSFGGDYNEQYF.